These 23 T cell receptor beta chains were sequenced from one sample in a study of human T cells and chemical hapten exposure. This sample's time point: patch test 1, 2 weeks after DPC sensitization. Treatment here: therapeutic diphenylcyclopropenone sensitization with weekly scalp DPC. A single record per CDR3 protein comes from TCRdb applying MiXCR to the RACE reads. The sample lists tens of thousands of distinct CDR3 sequences; around 10% were seen once. The sample was whole blood, taken in connection with sensitization to the hapten diphenylcyclopropenone (DPC). These receptors all stem from a woman in her forties or fifties with alopecia areata. Some clones in this sample may be carry-over from other donors' samples.

The genes are TRBV6-5 and TRBJ1-5; 7 nucleotides line up with TRBD1. This CDR3 comprises 15 residues. J gave up 7 bases and V 2 bases, and 8 bases lay outside the gene matches. The V gene's germline CDR1 is MNHEY and CDR2 SVGAGI. CDR3 protein: CASSYDRVKGQPQHF. CDR3 coding DNA: TGTGCCAGCAGTTACGACAGGGTAAAGGGGCAGCCCCAGCATTTT.

The V gene is TRBV6-2 or TRBV6-3, the J gene TRBJ1-1; D might be TRBD1 (5 bases). There are 15 residues in the CDR3. The germline gives CDR1 MNHEY, CDR2 SVGEGT. V lost 5 bases and J lost 5, with 18 bases in between. The CDR3 here is CASSVVRVGGTEAFF. The CDR3 DNA reads TGTGCCAGCAGTGTCGTCAGGGTGGGTGGAACTGAAGCTTTCTTT.

This clonotype occurred many times. The chain joins TRBV5-1 to TRBJ2-3; D remains unclear. This CDR3 is built from 11 residues. V was clipped by 1 base and J by 5 bases, with 2 bases between them. Germline V gene data show CDR1 as SGHRS and CDR2 as YFSETQ. The CDR3 DNA is TGCGCCAGCAGCTTGATAGATACGCAGTATTTT. It translates to CASSLIDTQYF.

CDR3 bases: TGCAGCGCTGGTCCAGACAGGGGGCAGGGCACTGAAGCTTTCTTT. This translates into CSAGPDRGQGTEAFF. The chain combines TRBV29-1 with TRBJ1-1; 10 bases are a match to TRBD1. The germline gives CDR1 SQVTM, CDR2 ANQGSEA. This CDR3 has 15 amino acids. The junction had 12 bases not matched to a gene; V was cut back by 7 bases and J by 4 bases.

This clonotype was found many times. This chain uses TRBV5-1 with TRBJ2-1, with 7 bases aligning to TRBD2. Germline V gene sequence: CDR1 SGHRS, CDR2 YFSETQ. This CDR3 contains 15 residues. The V segment lost 7 bases and the J segment 0 bases; nucleotides outside the gene matches: 7. The chain's CDR3 is CASSLGGISYNEQFF. In nucleotides, the CDR3 is TGCGCCAGCTCCCTCGGGGGGATCTCCTACAATGAGCAGTTCTTC. Based on the CDR3 plus reference TRBV5-1 and TRBJ2-1, the full variable domain is KAGVTQTPRYLIKTRGQQVTLSCSPISGHRSVSWYQQTPGQGLQFLFEYFSETQRNKGNFPGRFSGRQFSNSRSEMNVSTLELGDSALYLCASSLGGISYNEQFFGPGTRLTVL.

This clonotype was found many times. V gene TRBV7-9 combines with J gene TRBJ2-6; D remains unclear. Germline CDR1 SEHNR, CDR2 FQNEAQ (reference sequence). The V gene lost 3 bases and the J gene lost 0 bases, with 3 bases spanning the gap. The CDR3 is 14 residues long. The CDR3 here is CASSLISGANVLTF. CDR3 DNA: TGTGCCAGCAGCTTGATCTCTGGGGCCAACGTCCTGACTTTC.

This clonotype was recorded at least ten times. V is TRBV6-2 or TRBV6-3 and J is TRBJ2-5, with TRBD2 as a possible D gene (5 bases). Trimming cost V 7 bases and J 6 bases, with 18 bases left between them. CDR1 is MNHEY, CDR2 SVGEGT, per germline. This CDR3 has 14 residues. The CDR3 region is CASTEEGPRKTQYF. The CDR3 DNA follows: TGTGCCAGCACCGAAGAGGGCCCAAGGAAGACCCAGTACTTC.

This clonotype was detected many times. The CDR3 sequence is CASSLAGTGYTF. CDR3 sequence (DNA): TGTGCCAGCAGCTTGGCAGGGACCGGCTACACCTTC. This sequence joins TRBV5-5 and TRBJ1-2; D may be TRBD1 (5 bases). The CDR3 is made up of 12 amino acids. Germline CDR1 and CDR2: SGHKS and YYEKEE (reference sequence). V lost 0 bases and J lost 8, with 8 bases in between.

This chain connects TRBV5-4 to TRBJ1-1; TRBD1 aligns across 9 bases. The CDR3 is 14 residues long. The junction had 3 bases not matched to a gene; V was cut back by 1 base and J by 5 bases. CDR1 is SGHNT and CDR2 is YYREEE in the germline V gene (reference sequence). CDR3 amino acids: CASSLYGTGTEAFF. The CDR3 nucleotides read TGTGCCAGCAGCTTGTATGGGACAGGGACTGAAGCTTTCTTT.

In this sample, this clonotype turned up many times. The rearrangement joins TRBV12-3 or TRBV12-4 to TRBJ2-2; D remains ambiguous. The CDR3 contains 14 residues. V was clipped by 1 base and J by 8 bases, with 11 bases between them. The CDR3 region is CASSLGALKGELFF. Here the CDR3 DNA reads TGTGCCAGCAGTTTAGGCGCTCTCAAGGGGGAGCTGTTTTTT.

This clonotype has more than one count but fewer than ten. The chain joins TRBV20-1 to TRBJ1-5, with D tentatively TRBD1 (5 bases). The CDR3 has 14 residues. Germline assignment: CDR1 DFQATT and CDR2 SNEGSKA (reference sequence). The V end was cut by 5 bases, the J end by 9 bases, with 20 bases between. CDR3: CSARSGALSGPQHF. The CDR3 DNA is TGCAGTGCTCGCAGCGGGGCCCTCTCAGGGCCCCAGCATTTT.

In this sample, this clonotype turned up many times. CDR3 residues: CASSAAQGGYTF. CDR3 nucleotides: TGCGCCAGCAGCGCCGCGCAGGGGGGCTACACCTTC. This sequence joins TRBV10-2 and TRBJ1-2; D is perhaps TRBD1 (6 bases). This CDR3 region has 12 residues. With 6 bases removed from V and 8 bases from J, the gap between germline ends came to 13 bases. Germline CDR1 is WSHSY and CDR2 is SAAADI.

This chain uses TRBV11-2 with TRBJ2-1; 14 bases are shared with TRBD2. The CDR3 has 16 residues. Germline V gives CDR1 SGHAT, CDR2 FQNNGV. Trimming took 4 bases from V and 7 from J; bases not matched to a gene: 6. The CDR3 region has the DNA TGTGCCAGCAGCTCAGGACTAGCGGGAGGTGAGAATGAGCAGTTCTTC. It is translated as CASSSGLAGGENEQFF.

The V and J genes are TRBV6-2 or TRBV6-3 and TRBJ1-5; D is possibly TRBD1 (5 bases). Germline V gene lookup returns CDR1 MNHEY and CDR2 SVGEGT. The length of the CDR3 is 15 residues. The germline V and J ends were trimmed by 6 bases and 6 bases, with 18 bases remaining between them. In nucleotides, the CDR3 is TGTGCCAGCAGCCAAGGGACGGCCGGGGGTCAGCCCCAGCATTTT. Amino acid sequence: CASSQGTAGGQPQHF.

This clonotype was found a few times. The chain joins TRBV7-2 to TRBJ2-2, with TRBD2 as a possible D gene (6 bases). CDR1 and CDR2 from the germline V gene are SGHTA and FQGNSA. The V end lost 3 bases, the J end lost 4 bases, and 12 bases lay between the germline ends. This CDR3 contains 15 residues. The CDR3, as DNA: TGTGCCAGCAGCTTTGGCGGGACGGGCACCGGGGAGCTGTTTTTT. Its translation is CASSFGGTGTGELFF. Full variable domain (remainder filled in from reference TRBV7-2 and TRBJ2-2): GAGVSQSPSNKVTEKGKDVELRCDPISGHTALYWYRQSLGQGLEFLIYFQGNSAPDKSGLPSDRFSAERTGGSVSTLTIQRTQQEDSAVYLCASSFGGTGTGELFFGEGSRLTVL.

This clonotype was detected only a few times. Germline is not matched at one junction end, which may reflect a read error. J is TRBJ2-7 and V is TRBV5-4, with 7 bases identical to TRBD1. This CDR3 comprises 11 residues. CDR1 is SGHNT and CDR2 is YYREEE in the germline V gene (reference sequence). CDR3 region: CASSLNRDSLF. DNA for the CDR3: TGTGCCAGCAGCTTGAACCGGGACAGCCTCTTC.

The V and J genes are TRBV30 and TRBJ2-2; 8 bases agree with TRBD1. Unmatched junction bases numbered 6, after V lost 2 bases and J lost 1 base. Germline values: CDR1 GTSNPN, CDR2 SVGIG (reference sequence). The CDR3 spans 16 residues. The CDR3 DNA sequence: TGTGCCTGGAGTCCTCTAGGGACAGGGAACACCGGGGAGCTGTTTTTT. As protein: CAWSPLGTGNTGELFF.

This clonotype was seen repeatedly, ten times or more. This rearrangement joins TRBV11-2 to TRBJ2-1; D remains unclear. CDR1 is SGHAT, CDR2 FQNNGV, per germline. CDR3 length: 16 residues. V was clipped by 5 bases and J by 6 bases, with 20 bases between them. The CDR3 DNA sequence: TGTGCCAGCAGCCCCTTCGTCGCCGCGTCGGGCAATGAGCAGTTCTTC. Translating gives CASSPFVAASGNEQFF.

This clonotype was detected ten times or more. The chain combines TRBV6-6 with TRBJ1-4; no reliable D call. Germline CDR1 reads MNHNY; CDR2 reads SVGAGI (reference sequence). This CDR3 has 17 amino acids. With 2 bases removed from V and 0 bases from J, the gap between germline ends came to 13 bases. The chain's CDR3 is CASSYTHMPTTNEKLFF. The CDR3 coding sequence is TGTGCCAGCAGTTACACCCATATGCCCACAACTAATGAAAAACTGTTTTTT.

This chain uses TRBV3-1 with TRBJ2-5; D not resolved. The CDR3 runs to 11 residues. Germline V gene data show CDR1 as LGHDT and CDR2 as YNNKEL (reference sequence). The V end was cut by 5 bases, the J end by 5 bases, with 6 bases between. The CDR3 spells CASSSTETQYF. The CDR3 bases are TGTGCCAGCAGCTCGACGGAGACCCAGTACTTC.

The table lists this clonotype with a few counts. J is TRBJ2-7 and V is TRBV28; D is perhaps TRBD2 (6 bases). Trimming removed 3 bases at V and 5 bases at J, with 26 bases between. The V gene's germline CDR1 is MDHEN and CDR2 SYDVKM. The CDR3 is 18 residues long. The chain's CDR3 is CASSLNPEGLLIIHEQYF. CDR3 coding DNA: TGTGCCAGCAGTTTGAATCCGGAGGGCCTTTTGATAATACACGAGCAGTACTTC.

The chain is built from TRBV28 and TRBJ2-1; D remains ambiguous. This CDR3 is 13 amino acids long. Trimming left V 2 bases short and J 4 bases short, with 6 bases between. Germline V gives CDR1 MDHEN, CDR2 SYDVKM. CDR3 region: CASSLISYNEQFF. CDR3 sequence (DNA): TGTGCCAGCAGTTTAATTTCTTACAATGAGCAGTTCTTC. The variable domain in full, with the rest retrieved from reference TRBV28 and TRBJ2-1, is DVKVTQSSRYLVKRTGEKVFLECVQDMDHENMFWYRQDPGLGLRLIYFSYDVKMKEKGDIPEGYSVSREKKERFSLILESASTNQTSMYLCASSLISYNEQFFGPGTRLTVL.

This clonotype was recorded at least ten times. The junction and the germline gene differ at one end; a read error may be behind it. This rearrangement joins TRBV11-2 to TRBJ1-2, with D maybe TRBD1 (6 bases). Germline values: CDR1 SGHAT, CDR2 FQNNGV. The CDR3 loop spans 12 amino acids. CDR3 sequence: CASSPHRAPPTF. CDR3 in DNA: TGTGCCAGCAGCCCCCACAGGGCTCCCCCGACTTTT.